This T cell receptor (beta chain) was documented in a study of T cells in Graves' hyperthyroidism and ophthalmopathy. This clonotype was picked up a small number of times. The V and J ends lost 4 bases and 7 bases respectively, with 14 bases between them. Germline V gives CDR1 MGHDK, CDR2 SYGVNS. This CDR3 is 14 amino acids long. The TCR beta CDR3 regions underwent amplification using RNA transcripts as the source. The TCR CDR3 first-round RT-PCR relied on the HTBI primer set. TCRdb processed the multiplex PCR reads anew with MiXCR; each CDR3 protein has one entry. The sample carries 300,000 to 450,000 distinct CDR3 sequences, roughly 25% recorded once.

The sequencing sample was made of blood. This receptor was taken from a man aged 50 to 59 with Graves' hyperthyroidism. V usage is TRBV25-1 and J usage is TRBJ2-4; tentatively, D is TRBD1 (5 bases). The CDR3 loop reads CASSATAAGNIQYF. The CDR3 DNA is TGTGCCAGCAGTGCGACAGCAGCCGGGAACATTCAGTACTTC.